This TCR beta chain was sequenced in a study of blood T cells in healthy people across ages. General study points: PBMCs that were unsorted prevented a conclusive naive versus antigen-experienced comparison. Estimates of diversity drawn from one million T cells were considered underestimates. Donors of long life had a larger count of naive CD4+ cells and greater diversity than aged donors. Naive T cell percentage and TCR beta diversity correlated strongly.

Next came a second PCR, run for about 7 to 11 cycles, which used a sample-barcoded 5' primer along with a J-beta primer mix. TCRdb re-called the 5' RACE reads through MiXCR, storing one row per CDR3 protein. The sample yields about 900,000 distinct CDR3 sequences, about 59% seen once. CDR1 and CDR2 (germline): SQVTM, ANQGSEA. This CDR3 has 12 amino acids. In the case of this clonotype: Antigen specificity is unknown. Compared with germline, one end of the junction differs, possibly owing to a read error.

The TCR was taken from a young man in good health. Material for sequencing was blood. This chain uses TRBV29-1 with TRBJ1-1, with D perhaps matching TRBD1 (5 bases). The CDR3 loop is CSVRTINTEAFF. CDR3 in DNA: TGCAGCGTGAGGACAATAAACACTGAGGCTTTCTTT. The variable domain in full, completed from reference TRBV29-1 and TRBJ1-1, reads SAVISQKPSRDICQRGTSLTIQCQVDSQVTMMFWYRQQPGQSLTLIATANQGSEATYESGFVIDKFPISRPNLTFSTLTVSNMSPEDSSIYLCSVRTINTEAFFGQGTRLTVV.